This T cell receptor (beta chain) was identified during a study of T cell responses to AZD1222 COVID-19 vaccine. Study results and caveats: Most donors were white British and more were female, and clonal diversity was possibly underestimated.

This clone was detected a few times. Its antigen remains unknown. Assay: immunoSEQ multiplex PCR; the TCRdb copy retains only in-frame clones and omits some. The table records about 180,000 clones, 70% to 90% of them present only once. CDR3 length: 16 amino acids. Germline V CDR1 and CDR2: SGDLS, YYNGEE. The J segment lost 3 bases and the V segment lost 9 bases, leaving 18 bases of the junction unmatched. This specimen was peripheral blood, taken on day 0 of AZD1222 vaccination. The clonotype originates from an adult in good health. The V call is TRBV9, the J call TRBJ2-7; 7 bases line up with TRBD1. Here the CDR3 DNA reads TGTGCCACCTTACTTTGCGGAATTCGGGACAGCTACGAGCAGTACGTC. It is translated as CATLLCGIRDSYEQYV.